Detailed here is one T cell receptor beta chain. Its cognate antigen is unknown. Clones were read by immunoSEQ multiplex PCR, and TCRdb kept only the in-frame ones, dropping some. The sample has about 2.4 million clones, over 85% seen once; the top ten hold 0.11% to 0.15%. The data were obtained in a study of shared clonotypes between healthy human individuals. Study-level findings and limits: The researchers took only blood, and tissue repertoires probably look different.

Sequenced sample: naive CD4+ T cells sorted from blood. The subset was: CD45RA+ positively selected. The clonotype was recovered from a man aged 18 to 29 in good health.

CDR3 protein: CASSRSGLSTDTQYF. DNA for the CDR3: TGTGCCAGCAGCCGCAGCGGGCTTAGCACAGATACGCAGTATTTT. This chain uses TRBV28 with TRBJ2-3, with a tentative D call TRBD2 (6 bases). The CDR3 totals 15 residues. V was clipped by 6 bases and J by 0 bases, with 13 bases between them. CDR1 MDHEN and CDR2 SYDVKM come from the germline V gene.